This paragraph covers one T cell receptor (beta chain) sequence. A Seattle source enrolled patients during active infection and followed them longitudinally. This sample is drawn from a study of blood T cell repertoires in COVID-19. Study in general: T cells, B-cell-depleted T cells, or PBMCs provided the cDNA or gDNA that served as material.

CDR1 is MRHNA, CDR2 SNTAGT, per germline. The V segment lost 3 bases and the J segment 0 bases; nucleotides outside the gene matches: 1. CDR3 length: 15 amino acids. This table comes from immunoSEQ multiplex PCR, and its TCRdb copy is limited to in-frame clones, with some not included. The table records around 360,000 clones, 70% to 90% of them present only once. V gene TRBV6-4 combines with J gene TRBJ2-1, with TRBD2 identical over 8 bases. Input material: peripheral blood. This TCR came from a woman under 40 with COVID-19, enrolled during active disease. As DNA, the CDR3 is TGTGCCAGCAGTGAGAGCGGGAGCTCCTACAATGAGCAGTTCTTC. Its protein is CASSESGSSYNEQFF.